Presented here are 20 T cell receptor beta chains from one specimen sequenced in a study of blood T cell repertoires in COVID-19. TCRdb's table, derived via immunoSEQ multiplex PCR, lists solely in-frame clones and lacks some. The sample yields over 25,000 clones, almost 85% seen once. The sample was peripheral blood. The receptors shown here come from a man older than 75 with active COVID-19.

This clone was counted between two and nine times. The chain combines TRBV18 with TRBJ2-7; 8 bases are shared with TRBD2. The CDR3 loop spans 16 amino acids. Looked up from germline, CDR1 is KGHSH and CDR2 is LQKENI. The junction had 9 bases not matched to a gene; V was cut back by 3 bases and J by 2 bases. CDR3 sequence: CASSPAGGAIAYEQYF. CDR3 bases: TGTGCCAGCTCACCCGCGGGGGGAGCGATCGCCTACGAGCAGTACTTC.

This clone appeared a few times. The chain couples TRBV14 to TRBJ2-1; 10 bases line up with TRBD1. Germline V lookup: CDR1 SGHDN, CDR2 FVKESK. J lost 7 bases, V lost 2 bases, and 14 bases had no gene match. This CDR3 spans 18 amino acids. CDR3 DNA sequence: TGTGCCAGCAGCCAACCCCATCCTGACAGGGGGCTAAGGAATGAGCAGTTCTTC. It encodes CASSQPHPDRGLRNEQFF.

V usage is TRBV4-1 and J usage is TRBJ1-4, with a weak D call TRBD1 (5 bases). This CDR3 comprises 15 residues. V gave up 3 bases and J gave up 3 bases, with 11 bases separating them. Germline V CDR1 and CDR2: MGHRA, YSYEKL. CDR3 residues: CASSQNGAANEKLFF. The CDR3 region has the DNA TGCGCCAGCAGCCAGAATGGGGCGGCTAATGAAAAACTGTTTTTT.

This rearrangement joins TRBV27 to TRBJ2-3; possible D gene TRBD2, 6 bases. The V gene lost 5 bases and the J gene lost 6 bases, with 24 bases spanning the gap. From germline, CDR1 is MNHEY and CDR2 SMNVEV (reference sequence). This CDR3 region has 17 residues. CDR3 DNA sequence: TGTGCCAGCAGTAATAAAGACTATGGCGGGGTTTCGGATACGCAGTATTTT. Its translation is CASSNKDYGGVSDTQYF.

The V call is TRBV30, the J call TRBJ2-2; 7 nucleotides agree with TRBD1. The CDR3 runs to 13 residues. Germline values: CDR1 GTSNPN, CDR2 SVGIG (reference sequence). The CDR3 loop is CASQQGRTGELFF. The CDR3 DNA reads as TGTGCTTCCCAACAGGGGAGAACCGGGGAGCTGTTTTTT. Together with reference TRBV30 and TRBJ2-2, the CDR3 gives the full variable domain: SQTIHQWPATLVQPVGSPLSLECTVEGTSNPNLYWYRQAAGRGLQLLFYSVGIGQISSEVPQNLSASRPQDRQFILSSKKLLLSDSGFYLCASQQGRTGELFFGEGSRLTVL.

The V call is TRBV5-4, the J call TRBJ1-3; D remains ambiguous. Germline CDR1 is SGHNT and CDR2 is YYREEE (reference sequence). The CDR3 totals 15 residues. V was trimmed by 0 bases and J by 2 bases, leaving 9 bases between them. This CDR3 is CASSLGPGAGNTIYF. The CDR3 nucleotides read TGTGCCAGCAGCTTGGGACCGGGAGCTGGAAACACCATATATTTT. Full variable domain (rest looked up from reference TRBV5-4 and TRBJ1-3): ETGVTQSPTHLIKTRGQQVTLRCSSQSGHNTVSWYQQALGQGPQFIFQYYREEENGRGNFPPRFSGLQFPNYSSELNVNALELDDSALYLCASSLGPGAGNTIYFGEGSWLTVV.

This sequence joins TRBV20-1 and TRBJ2-5; 8 bases are shared with TRBD2. V shed 3 bases, J shed 7 bases, and the junction held 10 bases outside the gene matches. The V gene's germline CDR1 is DFQATT and CDR2 SNEGSKA (reference sequence). The CDR3 loop spans 14 amino acids. CDR3: CSASILVGGGTQYF. Here the CDR3 DNA reads TGCAGTGCTAGTATTTTGGTCGGGGGGGGGACCCAGTACTTC.

This sequence joins TRBV5-6 and TRBJ1-6, with TRBD1 as a possible D gene (6 bases). CDR1 is SGHDT and CDR2 is YYEEEE in the germline V gene. Trimming removed 4 bases at V and 0 bases at J, with 20 bases between. The CDR3 has 19 amino acids. The CDR3 DNA follows: TGTGCCAGCAGCCCGCTGGGGGCGGACGTGGGCTCCTATAATTCACCCCTCCACTTT. The encoded protein is CASSPLGADVGSYNSPLHF.

The chain uses TRBV5-4 and TRBJ2-5; 10 bases agree with TRBD1. The V gene's germline CDR1 is SGHNT and CDR2 YYREEE (reference sequence). Unmatched junction bases numbered 7, after V lost 4 bases and J lost 4 bases. The CDR3 runs to 15 residues. CDR3 sequence reads: CASSPWTGGGETQYF. CDR3 DNA sequence: TGTGCCAGCAGCCCCTGGACAGGGGGGGGAGAGACCCAGTACTTC.

This chain connects TRBV19 to TRBJ2-6, with D unclear. This CDR3 has 15 residues. The V gene lost 2 bases and the J gene lost 3 bases, with 8 bases spanning the gap. Per the germline V gene, CDR1 is LNHDA and CDR2 is SQIVND (reference sequence). The CDR3 DNA follows: TGTGCCAGTAGTATAATGGCTGTTGGGGCCAACGTCCTGACTTTC. Its translation: CASSIMAVGANVLTF. Using reference TRBV19 and TRBJ2-6 for the parts outside the CDR3, the full variable domain is DGGITQSPKYLFRKEGQNVTLSCEQNLNHDAMYWYRQDPGQGLRLIYYSQIVNDFQKGDIAEGYSVSREKKESFPLTVTSAQKNPTAFYLCASSIMAVGANVLTFGAGSRLTVL.

The CDR3 coding sequence is TGTGCCAGCAGAGGGAGTCGCAGGGGGGTCTTAGGCTACACCTTC. It yields the protein CASRGSRRGVLGYTF. The chain couples TRBV28 to TRBJ1-2; 7 bases align to TRBD1. V lost 6 bases to trimming and J lost 8 bases; unmatched junction nucleotides: 15. This CDR3 has 15 amino acids. CDR1 and CDR2 (germline): MDHEN, SYDVKM.

V usage is TRBV3-1 (or the pseudogene TRBV3-2) and J usage is TRBJ2-1; 10 bases match TRBD2. Germline CDR1 is LGHDT and CDR2 is YNNKEL (reference sequence). The V gene end was trimmed by 3 bases and the J gene end by 6 bases; junction bases not matched to a gene: 14. The CDR3 loop spans 18 amino acids. CDR3 amino acids: CASSQAVVQRGGVNEQFF. The CDR3 nucleotides are TGTGCCAGCAGCCAGGCTGTGGTTCAGCGGGGGGGCGTCAATGAGCAGTTCTTC.

The gene calls are TRBV14 and TRBJ1-6; D not certain. Germline V gene sequence: CDR1 SGHDN, CDR2 FVKESK. V lost 0 bases and J 7 bases, leaving 7 bases between the germline ends. The CDR3 loop spans 14 amino acids. The CDR3 spells CASSQETPNSPLHF. DNA for the CDR3: TGTGCCAGCAGCCAAGAGACTCCAAATTCACCCCTCCACTTT.

The CDR3 protein is CASSLLGTSGGASPQFF. Written as DNA, the CDR3 is TGTGCCAGCAGTTTGCTAGGGACTAGCGGGGGGGCATCCCCCCAGTTCTTC. This sequence joins TRBV27 and TRBJ2-1; 16 nucleotides agree with TRBD2. The germline CDR1 and CDR2 sequences are MNHEY and SMNVEV (reference sequence). CDR3 length: 17 amino acids. J lost 13 bases, V lost 3 bases, and 12 bases had no gene match.

The chain uses TRBV6-2 or TRBV6-3 and TRBJ2-7, with a tentative D call TRBD1 (5 bases). Trimming took off 2 bases at V and 6 bases at J, with 11 bases between the two ends. Germline values: CDR1 MNHEY, CDR2 SVGEGT. The CDR3 runs to 13 residues. DNA for the CDR3: TGTGCCAGCAGTTACGCAGGGTTCAGCGAGCAGTACTTC. Protein product: CASSYAGFSEQYF.

This clone was counted once. This rearrangement joins TRBV5-1 to TRBJ2-5; 7 nucleotides match TRBD1. The CDR3 covers 14 residues. Germline CDR1 is SGHRS and CDR2 is YFSETQ. V gave up 4 bases and J gave up 5 bases; unmatched junction bases: 8. DNA for the CDR3: TGCGCCAGCAGCATCGGACAGGTTGGGGAGACCCAGTACTTC. This encodes CASSIGQVGETQYF.

This clone was picked up a small number of times. The chain joins TRBV5-1 to TRBJ1-6; possible D gene TRBD1, 5 bases. Per germline, CDR1 SGHRS and CDR2 YFSETQ. Trimming removed 0 bases from V and 5 bases from J, with 9 bases in between. CDR3 size: 15 residues. The CDR3 coding sequence is TGCGCCAGCAGCTTGGCAGGGTTGAATAATTCACCCCTCCACTTT. Residues: CASSLAGLNNSPLHF.

The chain employs TRBV5-4 and TRBJ1-1, with 8 bases lining up with TRBD1. The CDR3 is made up of 15 amino acids. Germline V gene data show CDR1 as SGHNT and CDR2 as YYREEE (reference sequence). Trimming took 1 base from V and 3 from J; bases not matched to a gene: 5. As DNA, the CDR3 is TGTGCCAGCAGCTTGACAGGACAGGGTCACACTGAAGCTTTCTTT. Protein sequence: CASSLTGQGHTEAFF.

In this sample, this clone is medium-sized. The gene calls are TRBV7-9 and TRBJ2-7, with D perhaps TRBD1 (5 bases). This CDR3 comprises 13 residues. V shed 3 bases and J shed 0 bases, with 6 bases lying between them. The germline V gene has CDR1 SEHNR and CDR2 FQNEAQ (reference sequence). The CDR3 nucleotides read TGTGCCAGCAGCTTTGACAGCTCCTACGAGCAGTACTTC. Amino acid sequence: CASSFDSSYEQYF.

The chain joins TRBV10-3 to TRBJ2-1; D is possibly TRBD2 (6 bases). Germline CDR1 and CDR2: ENHRY and SYGVKD. Trimming shortened V by 7 bases and J by 7 bases, and 14 bases separated the two germline ends. This CDR3 is 13 amino acids long. CDR3 amino acids: CAINSGSKNEQFF. CDR3 nucleotides: TGTGCCATCAACTCCGGGAGCAAAAATGAGCAGTTCTTC.